This entry features one T cell receptor beta chain sequence. The antigen is not known. The assay was immunoSEQ multiplex PCR, and TCRdb's table has in-frame clones only and misses some. The repertoire consists of approximately 150,000 clones, with 88% occurring once and the leading ten covering approximately 2.3%. The data stem from a study of T cell responses to AZD1222 COVID-19 vaccine. General study results and limits: Just a handful of people given AZD1222 tested seropositive at baseline. A reported finding is that nearly half of spike-specific TCRs target unmutated variant regions.

The V end lost 2 bases, the J end lost 5 bases, and 13 bases lay between the germline ends. The CDR3 is 14 residues long. Germline V gene data show CDR1 as MNHNS and CDR2 as SASEGT. This specimen consisted of peripheral blood, obtained on day 0 of AZD1222 vaccination. The rearrangement links TRBV6-1 to TRBJ2-7, with TRBD1 as a possible D gene (6 bases). The origin of this receptor is an adult in good health. CDR3 bases: TGTGCCAGCAGTGAACCGGACAGAAGAAACGAGCAGTACTTC. It encodes CASSEPDRRNEQYF.